This T cell receptor (beta chain) was documented in a study of cytomegalovirus exposure and HLA in healthy donors. Study-level information: Clustering assigned 70% to 90% of the roughly 370 genotyped donors to the Caucasian-associated ancestry cluster.

Both 60 Vbeta primers and 13 Jbeta primers went into the PCR. Here immunoSEQ multiplex PCR was the method, and the copy in TCRdb shows in-frame clones only, minus some. Among 80,000 to 100,000 clones listed, about 85% were seen once. Germline assignment: CDR1 LNHNV and CDR2 YYDKDF (reference sequence). The CDR3 is made up of 15 amino acids. V gave up 8 bases and J gave up 0 bases, with 14 bases separating them. General study findings and limits: The authors later found HLA-associated TCR beta chains more clonally expanded than equally common others. The study had only CMV serostatus as immune exposure information. HLA allele associations emerged for around 15,000 TCR beta sequences in a later analysis, at 0.05 false discovery rate.

In the case of this clone: Its antigen is as yet unknown.

Sequences were obtained from PBMCs. The chain is built from TRBV15 and TRBJ1-3, with D tentatively TRBD1 (5 bases). The source of this sequence is a female donor in good health and CMV-seropositive. The CDR3 loop reads CATSQGTVSGNTIYF. Here the CDR3 DNA reads TGTGCCACCTCGCAGGGTACAGTCTCTGGAAACACCATATATTTT.